These T cell receptor beta chains were read from a single sample in a study of PD-L1 blockade in urothelial cancer. Sequencing used immunoSEQ multiplex PCR; TCRdb keeps in-frame clones, though not all of them. The top ten hold more than 9% of the sample, which has about 84,000 clones, around 76% seen once. The sequenced sample was PBMCs, obtained around atezolizumab (anti-PD-L1) treatment. All receptors come from a man in his sixties or seventies with urothelial cancer. Both conserved end residues are part of each CDR3. Each record gives: D gene, clone size, V gene, J gene, CDR3 protein, CDR3 DNA. A D gene is named only where the DNA matches it firmly. Part of the rows lack a size; the others show once, few, many or a class for expanded clones.

>-|-|TRBV7-9|TRBJ1-1
CASSLSLSSTEAFF
TGTGCCAGCAGCTTGTCACTTTCTAGCACTGAAGCTTTCTTT
>-|-|TRBV4-3|TRBJ1-2
CASSQQGNYGYTF
TGCGCCAGCAGCCAACAGGGTAACTATGGCTACACCTTC
>-|-|TRBV11-2|TRBJ1-5
CASSQEYDGNQPQHF
TGTGCCAGCAGCCAAGAGTATGATGGCAATCAGCCCCAGCATTTT
>TRBD1|-|TRBV5-1|TRBJ1-2
CASSLVGTEVYGYTF
TGCGCCAGCAGCTTGGTAGGGACAGAGGTCTATGGCTACACCTTC
>-|-|TRBV6-6|TRBJ1-6
CASSYKTSNSPLHF
TGTGCCAGCAGTTACAAAACTTCCAATTCACCCCTCCACTTT
>TRBD2|-|TRBV5-4|TRBJ2-5
CASSSASGRLGETQYF
TGTGCCAGCAGCTCCGCGAGCGGGAGGCTGGGGGAGACCCAGTACTTC
>TRBD2|-|TRBV7-2|TRBJ2-1
CASSPTSGGGYEQFF
TGTGCCAGCAGCCCCACTAGCGGGGGAGGTTATGAGCAGTTCTTC
>-|few|TRBV28|TRBJ1-1
CASSLFRGGGSMNTEAFF
TGTGCCAGCAGTTTATTTAGAGGGGGTGGAAGCATGAACACTGAAGCTTTCTTT
>TRBD2|-|TRBV11-3|TRBJ2-1
CASSLDLIGRAVGEQFF
TGTGCCAGCAGCTTAGATCTAATAGGGAGGGCAGTAGGGGAGCAGTTCTTC
>-|-|TRBV9|TRBJ2-1
CASSKGYRVNEQFF
TGTGCCAGCAGCAAGGGTTACAGGGTCAATGAGCAGTTCTTC
>TRBD2|-|TRBV27|TRBJ2-1
CASSLSFGGEQFF
TGTGCCAGCAGTTTATCGTTCGGGGGGGAGCAGTTCTTC
>TRBD1|-|TRBV7-7|TRBJ1-4
CASSKGQGPNEKLFF
TGTGCCAGCAGCAAGGGACAGGGGCCTAATGAAAAACTGTTTTTT
>TRBD2|once|TRBV9|TRBJ2-3
CASSVGGGADTQYF
TGTGCCAGCAGCGTTGGGGGGGGTGCAGATACGCAGTATTTT
>TRBD1|-|TRBV7-3|TRBJ2-5
CASSLLGQPGETQYF
TGTGCCAGCAGCTTATTGGGACAGCCTGGCGAGACCCAGTACTTC
>-|-|TRBV9|TRBJ2-2
CASSARGDDGELFF
TGTGCCAGCAGCGCCAGGGGGGATGACGGGGAGCTGTTTTTT
>TRBD1|-|TRBV7-9|TRBJ2-5
CASSGSGTGGQETQYF
TGTGCCAGCAGCGGCTCCGGGACAGGCGGCCAAGAGACCCAGTACTTC
>-|-|TRBV4-2|TRBJ1-1
CASSQDRNTEAFF
TGTGCCAGCAGCCAAGACCGGAACACTGAAGCTTTCTTT
>-|-|TRBV19|TRBJ1-2
CASSIDLIAGYTF
TGTGCCAGTAGTATAGATCTGATAGCTGGCTACACCTTC
>TRBD2|few|TRBV5-8|TRBJ2-3
CASSLLQGGLGTDTQYF
TGTGCCAGCAGCTTGCTGCAGGGAGGACTAGGCACAGATACGCAGTATTTT
>TRBD2|-|TRBV7-8|TRBJ2-2
CASSYGTSGPTGELFF
TGTGCCAGCAGCTACGGGACTAGCGGGCCCACCGGGGAGCTGTTTTTT
>-|-|TRBV19|TRBJ1-2
CASSMGEYNYGYTF
TGTGCCAGTAGTATGGGAGAGTATAACTATGGCTACACCTTC
>TRBD1|-|TRBV5-1|TRBJ2-7
CASSSDRGYYEQYF
TGCGCCAGCAGCTCCGACAGGGGTTACTACGAGCAGTACTTC
>-|-|TRBV19|TRBJ1-5
CASSIYVQAQWPQHF
TGTGCCAGTAGTATTTATGTGCAGGCCCAATGGCCCCAGCATTTT
>-|-|TRBV18|TRBJ1-5
CASSPDTLRNQPQHF
TGTGCCAGCTCACCCGACACCCTTCGCAATCAGCCCCAGCATTTT
>TRBD1|-|TRBV30|TRBJ2-5
CAWRDRARGETQYF
TGTGCCTGGAGGGACAGGGCCCGGGGAGAGACCCAGTACTTC
>-|-|TRBV6-6|TRBJ1-2
CASFLSGRDYGYTF
TGTGCCAGCTTCCTAAGCGGCAGAGACTATGGCTACACCTTC
>-|-|TRBV21-1|TRBJ1-2
CASSSRQGPFYGYTF
TGTGCCAGCAGCAGTAGACAGGGACCTTTCTATGGCTACACCTTC
>-|-|TRBV5-1|TRBJ1-2
CASSSSGNYGYTF
TGCGCCAGCAGCTCGTCAGGGAACTATGGCTACACCTTC
>TRBD1|-|TRBV10-3|TRBJ2-7
CAIRGQGVYEQYF
TGTGCCATCAGGGGACAGGGCGTCTACGAGCAGTACTTC
>-|-|TRBV18|TRBJ1-1
CASSPRQGNTEAFF
TGTGCCAGCTCACCACGGCAGGGGAACACTGAAGCTTTCTTT
>-|-|TRBV19|TRBJ1-4
CASSIAGTNEKLFF
TGTGCCAGTAGTATAGCAGGGACTAATGAAAAACTGTTTTTT
>TRBD1|-|TRBV5-1|TRBJ1-4
CASSQSGQGATNEKLFF
TGCGCCAGCAGCCAATCTGGGCAGGGGGCAACTAATGAAAAACTGTTTTTT
>TRBD1|-|TRBV6-5|TRBJ2-1
CASSRRQGDNEQFF
TGTGCCAGCAGTAGACGACAGGGTGACAATGAGCAGTTCTTC
>-|-|TRBV5-1|TRBJ2-2
CASSLADTNTGELFF
TGCGCCAGCAGCTTGGCGGACACAAACACCGGGGAGCTGTTTTTT
>-|-|TRBV10-3|TRBJ2-7
CAISKLQGGEQYF
TGTGCCATCAGTAAGTTACAGGGTGGCGAGCAGTACTTC
>-|few|TRBV7-2|TRBJ2-3
CASSFPKQGSHTDTQYF
TGTGCCAGCAGCTTCCCTAAGCAGGGTTCCCACACAGATACGCAGTATTTT
>TRBD1|-|TRBV5-1|TRBJ1-2
CASSLEQGVAGTF
TGCGCCAGCAGCTTGGAACAGGGGGTAGCTGGCACCTTC
>-|-|TRBV30|TRBJ1-3
CAWSGGGNGSIYF
TGTGCCTGGAGTGGAGGAGGGAACGGCTCCATATATTTT
>-|-|TRBV9|TRBJ1-1
CASSSRVNTEAFF
TGTGCCAGCAGCTCACGAGTAAACACTGAAGCTTTCTTT
>-|few|TRBV2|TRBJ2-5
CASSLVETQYF
TGTGCCAGCAGTCTAGTGGAGACCCAGTACTTC
>TRBD1|-|TRBV15|TRBJ2-3
CATSRTGTGGITDTQYF
TGTGCCACCAGCAGAACCGGGACAGGGGGTATCACAGATACGCAGTATTTT
>-|few|TRBV11-3|TRBJ2-3
CASSREGGTDTQYF
TGTGCCAGCAGCCGAGAGGGGGGGACAGATACGCAGTATTTT
>TRBD2|-|TRBV4-3|TRBJ2-3
CASSLSAGGSSSDTQYF
TGCGCCAGCAGCCTCTCCGCCGGCGGGAGCTCCTCAGATACGCAGTATTTT
>-|-|TRBV7-8|TRBJ2-7
CASSFVEGIGEQYF
TGTGCCAGCAGCTTCGTAGAGGGTATAGGGGAGCAGTACTTC
>-|-|TRBV15|TRBJ1-2
CATSREARQPFGYTF
TGTGCCACCAGCAGAGAGGCCAGGCAACCCTTTGGCTACACCTTC
>TRBD1|-|TRBV18|TRBJ1-2
CASSSGQGVDYGYTF
TGTGCCAGCTCCTCGGGACAGGGCGTGGACTATGGCTACACCTTC
>TRBD1|few|TRBV7-9|TRBJ1-2
CASGEGAGGYGYTF
TGTGCCAGCGGTGAGGGGGCAGGGGGCTATGGCTACACCTTC
>TRBD1|-|TRBV6-5|TRBJ2-1
CASSPWTGPNEQFF
TGTGCCAGCAGCCCATGGACAGGGCCCAATGAGCAGTTCTTC
>TRBD1|-|TRBV10-1|TRBJ1-1
CASSGTGDTEAFF
TGCGCCAGCAGTGGGACAGGTGACACTGAAGCTTTCTTT
>TRBD1|-|TRBV13|TRBJ2-4
CASSLAGTGRNIQYF
TGTGCCAGCAGCTTGGCCGGGACAGGGAGAAACATTCAGTACTTC
>TRBD1|-|TRBV19|TRBJ1-3
CATGTGYSGNTIYF
TGTGCCACAGGGACAGGGTACTCTGGAAACACCATATATTTT
>-|-|TRBV15|TRBJ1-5
CATSRELRTVNQPQHF
TGTGCCACCAGCAGAGAGTTGCGGACAGTCAATCAGCCCCAGCATTTT
>-|-|TRBV2|TRBJ2-7
CASSVRGYEQYF
TGTGCCAGCAGTGTAAGGGGCTACGAGCAGTACTTC
>TRBD1|-|TRBV7-6|TRBJ1-2
CASSLVGTGDGYTF
TGTGCCAGCAGCTTAGTTGGGACAGGGGACGGCTACACCTTC
>TRBD1|-|TRBV28|TRBJ1-1
CASSFFPGQGLFTEAFF
TGTGCCAGCAGTTTCTTCCCGGGACAGGGTCTTTTTACTGAAGCTTTCTTT
>-|-|TRBV7-9|TRBJ1-1
CASRPSGKNTEAFF
TGTGCCAGCAGACCCTCAGGGAAGAACACTGAAGCTTTCTTT
>TRBD2|-|TRBV30|TRBJ2-7
CAWSVVQGGYEQYF
TGTGCCTGGAGTGTAGTCCAGGGAGGGTACGAGCAGTACTTC
>-|-|TRBV7-9|TRBJ2-7
CASSRDSSYEQYF
TGTGCCAGCAGTCGCGACTCCTCCTACGAGCAGTACTTC
>-|-|TRBV25-1|TRBJ1-2
CASSAGGHVLDYGYTF
TGTGCCAGCAGTGCGGGGGGCCACGTCTTGGACTATGGCTACACCTTC